Below, 3 T cell receptor beta chains from the same sample are listed, as sequenced in a study of blood T cell repertoires in COVID-19. Method: immunoSEQ multiplex PCR; TCRdb's copy keeps in-frame clones and lacks some. Of 140,000 or so clones in the sample, roughly 90% are singletons; the top ten hold approximately 2.4%. Sequencing was performed on peripheral blood. Receptor source: a human donor with COVID-19, enrolled during active disease. The donor label of this sample is uncertain.

V and J are TRBV19 and TRBJ2-1; 8 bases are shared with TRBD1. There are 15 residues in the CDR3. The germline CDR1 and CDR2 sequences are LNHDA and SQIVND (reference sequence). V dropped 3 bases and J dropped 8; count of bases not matched to a gene: 9. CDR3: CASSIQGQGNHEQFF. The CDR3 coding sequence is TGTGCCAGTAGTATTCAAGGACAGGGTAACCATGAGCAGTTCTTC.

This sequence joins TRBV15 and TRBJ1-2; 10 nucleotides align to TRBD1. The V gene's germline CDR1 is LNHNV and CDR2 YYDKDF (reference sequence). This CDR3 has 16 residues. V dropped 1 base and J dropped 0; count of bases not matched to a gene: 2. The CDR3 coding sequence is TGTGCCACCAGCAGAGGACAGGGGGCAGCTAACTATGGCTACACCTTC. It is translated as CATSRGQGAANYGYTF.

The V gene is TRBV7-9, the J gene TRBJ2-5; tentative D call: TRBD1 (5 bases). Per the germline V gene, CDR1 is SEHNR and CDR2 is FQNEAQ (reference sequence). V lost 8 bases, J lost 1 base, and 11 bases lay in between. This CDR3 spans 13 amino acids. The CDR3 sequence is CASQRGSQETQYF. In nucleotides, the CDR3 is TGTGCCAGCCAAAGGGGCAGCCAAGAGACCCAGTACTTC.